This TCR beta chain was profiled in a study of OX40 agonist ivuxolimab in advanced cancers. Study-wide context: Treatment received earlier with anti-PD-1, anti-PD-L1 or anti-CTLA-4 agents was allowed, and 40% had some.

Produced via immunoSEQ multiplex PCR; TCRdb's table is partial and in-frame only. The sample has approximately 100,000 clones, about nine tenths seen once. The CDR3 has 16 amino acids. With V trimmed by 6 bases and J by 3 bases, 9 bases remained unmatched. Germline CDR1 reads SNHLY; CDR2 reads FYNNEI. This clone was observed once. The study sampled blood at baseline, cycle 4 day 1, and cycle 7 day 1. The sample was CD4+ or CD8+ T cells sorted from blood, taken in a trial of the OX40 agonist ivuxolimab. The TCR was taken from an adult with an advanced solid tumor such as melanoma, head and neck, liver or kidney cancer. The chain combines TRBV2 with TRBJ2-7, with TRBD2 matching 12 bases. The CDR3 loop reads CASSILAGGPGYEQYF. The CDR3 coding sequence is TGTGCCAGCAGCATTCTAGCGGGAGGGCCGGGCTACGAGCAGTACTTC.